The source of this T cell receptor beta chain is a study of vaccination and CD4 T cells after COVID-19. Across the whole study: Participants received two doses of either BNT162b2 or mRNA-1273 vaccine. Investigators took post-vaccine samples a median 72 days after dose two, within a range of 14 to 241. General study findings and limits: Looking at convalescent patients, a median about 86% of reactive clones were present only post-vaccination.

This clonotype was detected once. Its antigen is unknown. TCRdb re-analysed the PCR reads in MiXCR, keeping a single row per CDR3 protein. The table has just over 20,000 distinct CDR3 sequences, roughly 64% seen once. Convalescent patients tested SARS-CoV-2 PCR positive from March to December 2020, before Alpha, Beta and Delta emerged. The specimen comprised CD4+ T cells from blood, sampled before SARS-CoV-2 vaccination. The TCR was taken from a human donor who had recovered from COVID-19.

The CDR3 DNA sequence: TGTGCCAGCAGTGCTACGGCAGGGGGTGGGAGGGAGCAGTTCTTC. Translated: CASSATAGGGREQFF. The chain combines TRBV2 with TRBJ2-1; possible D gene TRBD1, 7 bases. Between the trimmed V and J ends, which lost 4 bases and 10 bases, there was a span of 20 bases. This CDR3 region has 15 residues. Germline loops: CDR1 SNHLY, CDR2 FYNNEI.